This T cell receptor beta chain was retrieved from a study of preoperative IRX-2 immunotherapy in early breast cancer. In its sample, this clone was seen once. Method: immunoSEQ multiplex PCR; TCRdb's copy keeps in-frame clones and lacks some. Here the sample spans around 88,000 clones, 75% to 90% being singletons. V trimming: 4 bases; J trimming: 3 bases; junction bases outside the gene matches: 9. The germline CDR1 and CDR2 sequences are MNHGY and SAAAGT. This CDR3 has 15 residues. Treatment reported: preoperative locoregional IRX-2 cytokine immunotherapy. This phase Ib study tested locoregional IRX-2 cytokine immunotherapy given before surgery.

The rearrangement joins TRBV6-8 to TRBJ2-7; 7 bases align to TRBD1. This clonotype was sampled from a human donor with breast cancer. Specimen: tumor tissue, collected after IRX-2 immunotherapy. The CDR3 reads CASSSDRDRDYEQYF. Here the CDR3 DNA reads TGTGCCAGCAGTTCAGATAGGGACAGAGACTACGAGCAGTACTTC.